This is a list of T cell receptor beta chains from one sample in a study of T cell repertoires in cytomegalovirus infection. TCRdb fed the reads into MiXCR, producing one record per CDR3 protein. The table includes around 740,000 distinct CDR3 sequences, 35% to 45% detected once. The specimen sequenced was PBMCs. These receptors all stem from a human donor in good health (CMV status not recorded). Some clones in this sample may be carry-over from other donors' samples. Both conserved end residues are part of each CDR3. D genes are given only for firm matches. The size field is filled for only some rows; it gives once, few, many or a size class.

NA TRBJ1-6 TRBV6-1 few CASFNRQAGGSPLHF TGTGCCAGCTTTAATCGACAGGCGGGAGGGTCACCCCTCCACTTT
NA TRBJ1-5 TRBV27 few CASRPRTEKSQPQHF TGTGCCAGCAGACCAAGGACAGAAAAGTCTCAGCCCCAGCATTTT
NA TRBJ2-7 TRBV15 NA CATSRDGGDEQYF TGTGCCACCAGCAGAGATGGGGGAGACGAGCAGTACTTC
TRBD1 TRBJ1-5 TRBV19 NA CASSIGGTGRGNRPQHF TGTGCCAGTAGTATAGGGGGGACAGGGAGAGGGAATCGGCCCCAGCATTTT
NA TRBJ2-3 TRBV6-1 few CASSEVKPEPYF TGTGCCAGCAGTGAAGTTAAACCCGAGCCGTATTTT
TRBD2 TRBJ2-1 TRBV20-1 few CSAGGTSEVGSYNEQFF TGCAGTGCAGGGGGGACTAGCGAAGTTGGCTCCTACAATGAGCAGTTCTTC
NA TRBJ1-6 TRBV28 many CASSPDRSAYNSPLHF TGTGCCAGCAGTCCAGACCGGTCTGCCTATAATTCACCCCTCCACTTT
NA TRBJ2-5 TRBV24-1 few CATSDHGGQETQYF TGTGCCACCAGTGATCACGGCGGCCAAGAGACCCAGTACTTC
NA TRBJ2-5 TRBV6-5 NA CSSIDRGRETQYF TGTTCCAGCATTGACCGGGGAAGGGAGACCCAGTACTTC
NA TRBJ2-1 TRBV28 NA CASSIRDPQFF TGTGCCAGCAGTATCCGGGATCCGCAGTTCTTC
TRBD2 TRBJ2-3 TRBV15 few CATRPGEGPFTDTQYF TGTGCCACCCGACCGGGGGAGGGCCCCTTCACAGATACGCAGTATTTT
NA TRBJ2-1 TRBV28 NA CASSLNPPLEQIF TGTGCCAGCAGTTTGAACCCTCCCCTGGAACAGATCTTC
NA TRBJ1-2 TRBV7-2 few CASTLERGFYGYTF TGTGCCAGCACCCTAGAGAGGGGATTCTATGGCTACACCTTC
TRBD1 TRBJ2-7 TRBV6-5 few CASRRDRAPSYEQYF TGTGCCAGCAGGCGGGACAGGGCCCCTTCCTACGAGCAGTACTTC
NA TRBJ2-5 TRBV5-6 many CASSSPRETQYF TGTGCCAGCAGCTCCCCTCGGGAGACCCAGTACTTC
NA TRBJ1-5 TRBV27 many CASSLRRGINQPQHF TGTGCCAGCAGTTTACGACGAGGGATTAATCAGCCCCAGCATTTT
NA TRBJ2-2 TRBV19 few CASSMEGGGELFF TGTGCCAGTAGTATGGAGGGAGGCGGGGAGCTGTTTTTT
NA TRBJ2-7 TRBV7-2 few CASSLEGTRSYEQYF TGTGCCAGCAGCTTAGAGGGGACGAGGTCCTACGAGCAGTACTTC
TRBD1 TRBJ1-3 TRBV28 few CASSWKQGTGNTIYF TGTGCCAGCAGCTGGAAACAGGGGACTGGAAACACCATATATTTT
TRBD1 TRBJ1-5 TRBV28 NA CARIPAQGLVTQPQHF TGTGCCAGAATCCCGGCACAGGGGCTGGTGACTCAGCCCCAGCATTTT
TRBD2 TRBJ2-2 TRBV7-2 few CASSPGLAGGALFF TGTGCCAGCAGCCCGGGACTAGCGGGAGGTGCGCTGTTTTTT
NA TRBJ1-1 TRBV7-2 few CASSLAVGGMNTEAFF TGTGCCAGCAGCTTAGCTGTAGGGGGTATGAACACTGAAGCTTTCTTT
NA TRBJ1-4 TRBV28 few CASSPGGPIDEKLFF TGTGCCAGCAGCCCCGGCGGGCCAATAGATGAAAAACTGTTTTTT
NA TRBJ1-5 TRBV6-1 NA CASRPAGGTPQHF TGTGCCAGCAGACCTGCGGGGGGTACGCCCCAGCATTTT
NA TRBJ2-6 TRBV12-3/TRBV12-4 few CASSLGDRGTGANVLTF TGTGCCAGCAGTTTAGGGGATCGGGGAACTGGGGCCAACGTCCTGACTTTC
TRBD2 TRBJ2-1 TRBV7-8 many CASSHRGGINEQFF TGTGCCAGCAGCCACCGGGGGGGGATAAATGAGCAGTTCTTC
TRBD1 TRBJ2-5 TRBV7-9 few CASSTTGGYQETQYF TGTGCCAGCAGCACGACAGGGGGCTACCAAGAGACCCAGTACTTC
TRBD2 TRBJ2-1 TRBV20-1 NA CSETSGGTYNEQFF TGCAGTGAGACTAGCGGGGGTACCTACAATGAGCAGTTCTTC
TRBD2 TRBJ2-7 TRBV11-2 few CASSRQLAGGTYEQYF TGTGCCAGCAGCCGACAACTAGCGGGGGGCACCTACGAGCAGTACTTC
NA TRBJ2-2 TRBV10-3 NA CAISESLNGNGELFF TGTGCCATCAGTGAGTCGCTCAATGGGAACGGGGAGCTGTTTTTT
NA TRBJ1-2 TRBV10-3 few CAISESKGTPNYGYTF TGTGCCATCAGTGAGTCGAAGGGGACACCCAACTATGGCTACACCTTC
TRBD2 TRBJ2-7 TRBV7-8 NA CASSLLGAGSSYEQYF TGTGCCAGCAGCTTATTGGGAGCGGGGAGCTCCTACGAGCAGTACTTC
NA TRBJ2-1 TRBV18 NA CASSETVPFSYNEQFF TGTGCCAGCTCAGAGACAGTTCCCTTCTCCTACAATGAGCAGTTCTTC
NA TRBJ2-3 TRBV4-1 NA CASSRQGAFGDTQYF TGCGCCAGCAGCCGCCAAGGGGCCTTTGGAGATACGCAGTATTTT
NA TRBJ2-5 TRBV7-2 many CASSSWGEPNQETQYF TGTGCCAGCAGCTCCTGGGGAGAGCCGAACCAAGAGACCCAGTACTTC